The 2 T cell receptor beta chains listed next were all sequenced from one sample in a study of post-analysis software for immune sequencing data. Study-wide points: Comparison of patients with controls showed roughly five TRBV segments more frequent in patients, TRBV5-6, TRBV5-1 and TRBV20-1 among them.

Incorporated into the TCR beta cDNA libraries were unique molecular identifiers, which served to reduce PCR and sequencing biases. TCRdb reanalysed the PCR reads using MiXCR and keeps one entry per CDR3 protein. The table includes approximately 460,000 distinct CDR3 sequences, less than 45% detected once. Their specific antigens are unknown. Sequencing was done on a sample of blood. These receptors all stem from a girl aged 5 to 17 with multiple sclerosis.

This clonotype was seen only once. The chain carries TRBV29-1 and TRBJ1-5; possible D gene TRBD1, 5 bases. Between the trimmed V and J ends, which lost 6 bases and 0 bases, there was a span of 12 bases. Germline V gene sequence: CDR1 SQVTM, CDR2 ANQGSEA. The CDR3 is 14 amino acids. The CDR3 sequence: CSVGGEGSNQPQHF. DNA of the CDR3: TGCAGCGTGGGAGGGGAGGGTAGCAATCAGCCCCAGCATTTT.

The gene calls are TRBV20-1 and TRBJ2-1; possibly TRBD1 for D (6 bases). This CDR3 has 15 amino acids. V lost 6 bases and J lost 0, with 15 bases in between. In germline, CDR1 is DFQATT, CDR2 SNEGSKA (reference sequence). The CDR3 protein is CSAYSQGGSYNEQFF. DNA for the CDR3: TGCAGTGCCTACTCACAGGGTGGCTCCTACAATGAGCAGTTCTTC.